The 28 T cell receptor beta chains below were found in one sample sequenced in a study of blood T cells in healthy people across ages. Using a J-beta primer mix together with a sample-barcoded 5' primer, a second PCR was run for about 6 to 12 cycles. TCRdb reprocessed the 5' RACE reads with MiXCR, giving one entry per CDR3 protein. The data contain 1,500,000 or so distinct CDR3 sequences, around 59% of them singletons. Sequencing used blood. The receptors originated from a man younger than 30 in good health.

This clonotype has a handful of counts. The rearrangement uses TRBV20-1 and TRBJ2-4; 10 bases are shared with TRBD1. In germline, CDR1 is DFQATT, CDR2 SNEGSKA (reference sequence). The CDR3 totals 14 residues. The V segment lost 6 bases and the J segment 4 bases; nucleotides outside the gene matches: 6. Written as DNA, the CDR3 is TGCAGTGCCCAAGGGGACAGGGGAAAAAACATTCAGTACTTC. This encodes CSAQGDRGKNIQYF.

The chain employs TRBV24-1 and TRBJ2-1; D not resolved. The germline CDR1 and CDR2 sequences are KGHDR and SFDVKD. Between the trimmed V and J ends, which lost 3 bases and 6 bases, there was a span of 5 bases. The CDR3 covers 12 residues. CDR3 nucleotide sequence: TGTGCCACCAGTGATACCGTCAATGAGCAGTTCTTC. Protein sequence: CATSDTVNEQFF.

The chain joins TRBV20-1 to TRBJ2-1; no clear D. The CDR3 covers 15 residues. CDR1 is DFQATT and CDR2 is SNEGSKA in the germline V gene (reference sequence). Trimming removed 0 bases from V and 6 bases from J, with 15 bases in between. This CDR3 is CSARDGPELVNEQFF. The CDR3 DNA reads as TGCAGTGCTAGAGACGGCCCGGAGCTAGTCAATGAGCAGTTCTTC.

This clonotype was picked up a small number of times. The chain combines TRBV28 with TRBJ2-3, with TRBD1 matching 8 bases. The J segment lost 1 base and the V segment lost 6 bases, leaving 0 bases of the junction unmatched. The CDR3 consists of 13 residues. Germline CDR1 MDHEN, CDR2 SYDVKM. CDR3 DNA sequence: TGTGCCAGCAGGGGACAGGGCACAGATACGCAGTATTTT. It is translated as CASRGQGTDTQYF.

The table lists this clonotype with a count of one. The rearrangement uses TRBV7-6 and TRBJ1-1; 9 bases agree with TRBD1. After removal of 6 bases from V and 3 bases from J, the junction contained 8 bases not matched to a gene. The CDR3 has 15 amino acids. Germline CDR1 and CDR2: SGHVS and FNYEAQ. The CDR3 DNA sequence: TGTGCCAGCAGATCCGGGACAGGGTGGGACACTGAAGCTTTCTTT. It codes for CASRSGTGWDTEAFF. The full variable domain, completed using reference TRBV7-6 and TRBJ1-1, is GAGVSQSPRYKVTKRGQDVALRCDPISGHVSLYWYRQALGQGPEFLTYFNYEAQQDKSGLPNDRFSAERPEGSISTLTIQRTEQRDSAMYRCASRSGTGWDTEAFFGQGTRLTVV.

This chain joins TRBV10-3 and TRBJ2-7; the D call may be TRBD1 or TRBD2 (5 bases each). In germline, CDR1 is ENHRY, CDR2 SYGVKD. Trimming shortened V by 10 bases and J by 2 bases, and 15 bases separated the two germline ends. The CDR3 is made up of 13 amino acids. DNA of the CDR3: TGTGCCAGCAGGCCGGGACCGGCCTACGAGCAGTACTTC. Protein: CASRPGPAYEQYF.

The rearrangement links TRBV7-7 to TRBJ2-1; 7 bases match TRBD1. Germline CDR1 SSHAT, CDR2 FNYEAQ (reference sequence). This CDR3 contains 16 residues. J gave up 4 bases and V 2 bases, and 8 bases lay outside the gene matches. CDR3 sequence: CASSLPDRVWYNEQFF. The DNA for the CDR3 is TGTGCCAGCAGCTTACCAGACAGGGTGTGGTACAATGAGCAGTTCTTC.

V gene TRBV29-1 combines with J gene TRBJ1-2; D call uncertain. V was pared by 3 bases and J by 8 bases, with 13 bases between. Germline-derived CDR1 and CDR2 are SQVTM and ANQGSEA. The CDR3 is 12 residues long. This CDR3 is CSVDGDDLGYTF. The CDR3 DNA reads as TGCAGCGTTGATGGGGATGATCTCGGCTACACCTTC.

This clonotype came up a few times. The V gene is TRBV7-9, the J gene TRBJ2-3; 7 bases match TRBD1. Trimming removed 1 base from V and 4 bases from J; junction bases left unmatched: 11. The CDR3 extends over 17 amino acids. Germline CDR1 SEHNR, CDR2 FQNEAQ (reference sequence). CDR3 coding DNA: TGTGCCAGCAGCTTAGTTGGTGGACAGGCCCAGGCAGATACGCAGTATTTT. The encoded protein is CASSLVGGQAQADTQYF.

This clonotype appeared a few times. The CDR3 reads CASSQGQSSEHF. Written as DNA, the CDR3 is TGTGCCAGCAGCCAAGGACAGTCCTCCGAGCATTTT. The chain is built from TRBV12-3 or TRBV12-4 and TRBJ1-5, with D maybe TRBD1 (6 bases). This CDR3 has 12 residues. Trimming took off 6 bases at V and 14 bases at J, with 17 bases between the two ends.

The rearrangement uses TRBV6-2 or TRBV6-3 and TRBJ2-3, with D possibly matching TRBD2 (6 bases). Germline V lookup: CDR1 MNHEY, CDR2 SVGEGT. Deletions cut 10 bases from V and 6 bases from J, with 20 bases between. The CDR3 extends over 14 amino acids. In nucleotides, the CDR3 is TGTGCCACCATGGGACTGACCCTGGAGGATACGCAGTATTTT. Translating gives CATMGLTLEDTQYF.

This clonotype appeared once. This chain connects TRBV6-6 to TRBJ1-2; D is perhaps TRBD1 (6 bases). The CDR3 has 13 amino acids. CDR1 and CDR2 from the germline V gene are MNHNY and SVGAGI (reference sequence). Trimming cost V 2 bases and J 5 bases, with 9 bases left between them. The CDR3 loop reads CASSYLGHYGYTF. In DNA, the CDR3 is TGTGCCAGCAGTTACCTGGGACATTATGGCTACACCTTC.

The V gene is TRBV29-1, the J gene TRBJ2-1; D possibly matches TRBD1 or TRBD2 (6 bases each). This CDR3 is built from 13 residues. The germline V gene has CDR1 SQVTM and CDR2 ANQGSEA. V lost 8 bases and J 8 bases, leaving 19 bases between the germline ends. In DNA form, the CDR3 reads TGCAGCACCGGGACAAGGGGGGACGATGAGCAGTTCTTC. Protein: CSTGTRGDDEQFF.

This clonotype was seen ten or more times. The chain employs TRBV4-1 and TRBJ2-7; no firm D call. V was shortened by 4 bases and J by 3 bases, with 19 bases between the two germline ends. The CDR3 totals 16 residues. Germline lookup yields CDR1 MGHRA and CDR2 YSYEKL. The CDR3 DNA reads TGCGCCAGCAGCCGTACCTCCGGCCCTGATGGCTACGAGCAGTACTTC. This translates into CASSRTSGPDGYEQYF.

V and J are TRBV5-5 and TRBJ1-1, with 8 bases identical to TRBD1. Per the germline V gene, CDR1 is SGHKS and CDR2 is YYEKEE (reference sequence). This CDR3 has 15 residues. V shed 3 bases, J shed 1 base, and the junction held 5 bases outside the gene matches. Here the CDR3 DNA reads TGTGCCAGCAGCTCCCGGACAGGGACGAACACTGAAGCTTTCTTT. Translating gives CASSSRTGTNTEAFF.

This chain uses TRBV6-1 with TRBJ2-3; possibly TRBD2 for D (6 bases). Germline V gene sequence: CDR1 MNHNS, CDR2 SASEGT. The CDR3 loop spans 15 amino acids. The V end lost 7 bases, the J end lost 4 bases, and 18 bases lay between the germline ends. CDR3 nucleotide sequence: TGTGCCAGCACTCAGGGTGGGAGGATCGCAGATACGCAGTATTTT. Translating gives CASTQGGRIADTQYF.

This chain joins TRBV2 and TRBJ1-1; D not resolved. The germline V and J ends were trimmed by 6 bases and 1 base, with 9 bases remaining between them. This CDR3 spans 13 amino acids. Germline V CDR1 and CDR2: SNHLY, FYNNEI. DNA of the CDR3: TGTGCCAGCAGCGGCGAACAGAACACTGAAGCTTTCTTT. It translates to CASSGEQNTEAFF.

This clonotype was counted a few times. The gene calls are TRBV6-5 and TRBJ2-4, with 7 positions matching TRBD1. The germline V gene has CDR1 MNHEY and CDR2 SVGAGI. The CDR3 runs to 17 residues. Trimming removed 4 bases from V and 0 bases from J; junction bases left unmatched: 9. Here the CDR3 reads CASSFTTGNLAKNIQYF. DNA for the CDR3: TGTGCCAGCAGTTTCACGACAGGGAATCTAGCCAAAAACATTCAGTACTTC.

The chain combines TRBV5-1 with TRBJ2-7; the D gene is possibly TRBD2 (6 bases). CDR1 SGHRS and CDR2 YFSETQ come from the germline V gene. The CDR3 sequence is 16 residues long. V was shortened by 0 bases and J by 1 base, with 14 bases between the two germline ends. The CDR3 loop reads CASSLDPRGSSYEQYF. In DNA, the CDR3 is TGCGCCAGCAGCTTGGACCCCCGGGGGAGTTCCTACGAGCAGTACTTC. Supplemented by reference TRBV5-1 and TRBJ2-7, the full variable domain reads KAGVTQTPRYLIKTRGQQVTLSCSPISGHRSVSWYQQTPGQGLQFLFEYFSETQRNKGNFPGRFSGRQFSNSRSEMNVSTLELGDSALYLCASSLDPRGSSYEQYFGPGTRLTVT.

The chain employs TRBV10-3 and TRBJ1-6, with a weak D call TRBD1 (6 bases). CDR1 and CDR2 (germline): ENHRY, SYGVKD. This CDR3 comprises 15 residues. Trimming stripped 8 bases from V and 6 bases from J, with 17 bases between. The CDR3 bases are TGTGCCATCCCCGGAGGGGGGGATGGTAATTCACCCCTCCACTTT. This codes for CAIPGGGDGNSPLHF.

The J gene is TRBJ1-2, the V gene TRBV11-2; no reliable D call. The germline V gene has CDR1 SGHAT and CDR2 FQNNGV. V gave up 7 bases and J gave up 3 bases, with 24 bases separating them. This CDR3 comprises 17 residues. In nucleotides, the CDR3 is TGTGCCAGCACCCAAGGGCAGAGCCCCCGGGAATACTATGGCTACACCTTC. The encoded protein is CASTQGQSPREYYGYTF.

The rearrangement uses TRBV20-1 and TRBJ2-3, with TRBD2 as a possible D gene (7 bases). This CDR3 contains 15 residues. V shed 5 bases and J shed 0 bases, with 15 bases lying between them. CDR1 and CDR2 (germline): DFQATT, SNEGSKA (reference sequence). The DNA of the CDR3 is TGCAGTGCTCCTAGTGGGGGGGCTAGCACAGATACGCAGTATTTT. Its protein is CSAPSGGASTDTQYF.

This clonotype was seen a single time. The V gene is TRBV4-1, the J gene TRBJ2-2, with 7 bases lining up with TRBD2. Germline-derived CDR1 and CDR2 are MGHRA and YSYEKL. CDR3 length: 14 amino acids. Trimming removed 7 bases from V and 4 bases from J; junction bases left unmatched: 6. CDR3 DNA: TGCGCCAGCACGACCCCGGGGGGCACCGGGGAGCTGTTTTTT. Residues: CASTTPGGTGELFF.

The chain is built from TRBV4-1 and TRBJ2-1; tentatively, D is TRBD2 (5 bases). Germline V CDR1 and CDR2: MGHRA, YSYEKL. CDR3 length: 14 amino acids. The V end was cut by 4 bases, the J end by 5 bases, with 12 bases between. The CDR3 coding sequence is TGCGCCAGCAGCCCCACGGAGGTGAACAATGAGCAGTTCTTC. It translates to CASSPTEVNNEQFF.

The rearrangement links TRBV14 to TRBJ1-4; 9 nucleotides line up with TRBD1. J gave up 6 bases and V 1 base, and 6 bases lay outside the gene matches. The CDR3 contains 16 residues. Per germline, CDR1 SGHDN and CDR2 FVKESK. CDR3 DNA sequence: TGTGCCAGCAGCCAAGTGTTGGGACAGGGTTATGAAAAACTGTTTTTT. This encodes CASSQVLGQGYEKLFF.

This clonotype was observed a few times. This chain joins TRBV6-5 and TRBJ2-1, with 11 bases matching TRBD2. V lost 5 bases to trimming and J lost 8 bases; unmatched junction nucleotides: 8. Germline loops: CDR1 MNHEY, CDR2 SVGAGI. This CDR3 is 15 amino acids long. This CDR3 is CASSLIAGGPYEQFF. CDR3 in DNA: TGTGCCAGCAGTCTGATAGCGGGGGGGCCCTATGAGCAGTTCTTC.

CDR3 residues: CASRQGLVGPQHF. CDR3 in DNA: TGTGCCAGTAGACAGGGCCTGGTAGGGCCCCAGCATTTT. The rearrangement uses TRBV2 and TRBJ1-5; 7 bases are a match to TRBD1. V shed 9 bases, J shed 9 bases, and the junction held 11 bases outside the gene matches. Germline loops: CDR1 SNHLY, CDR2 FYNNEI. The CDR3 contains 13 residues.

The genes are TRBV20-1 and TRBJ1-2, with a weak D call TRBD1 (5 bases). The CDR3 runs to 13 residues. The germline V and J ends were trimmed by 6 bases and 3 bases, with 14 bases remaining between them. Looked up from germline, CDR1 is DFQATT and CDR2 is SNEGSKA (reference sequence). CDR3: CSAPSGLDYGYTF. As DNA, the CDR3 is TGCAGTGCACCGTCGGGACTGGACTATGGCTACACCTTC.